This is a list of T cell receptor beta chains from one sample in a study of early T cells in non-severe SARS-CoV-2 infection. TCRdb recomputed calls from the 5' RACE reads with MiXCR, one row per CDR3 protein. This sample has more than 55,000 distinct CDR3 sequences, with under 15% found just once. Sequencing was done on a sample of whole blood. All receptors derive from an adult who was a healthcare worker with PCR-confirmed SARS-CoV-2 infection or an uninfected control (not recorded which). Each CDR3 is given with its conserved first and last residue. Fields, in order: clone size, V gene, J gene, D gene, CDR3 length, CDR3 protein, CDR3 DNA. The D gene is left open where the match is weak. Not every row has a clone size; where given, it reads once, few, many or a size class.

many	TRBV6-2/TRBV6-3	TRBJ2-1	.	15	CASSQPRGYYNEQFF	TGTGCCAGCAGTCAGCCCAGGGGTTACTACAATGAGCAGTTCTTC
many	TRBV2	TRBJ1-2	.	13	CASTPTGFHGYTF	TGTGCCAGCACCCCAACAGGGTTCCATGGCTACACCTTC
many	TRBV5-1	TRBJ1-1	.	15	CASSPPVRVGTEAFF	TGCGCCAGCAGTCCCCCGGTGAGGGTGGGCACTGAAGCTTTCTTT
.	TRBV5-1	TRBJ2-3	TRBD2	13	CASSAGGTDTQYF	TGCGCCAGCAGCGCGGGGGGAACGGATACGCAGTATTTT
.	TRBV29-1	TRBJ1-2	.	15	CSVEEASRPGNGYTF	TGCAGCGTTGAAGAGGCGAGCAGGCCCGGGAATGGCTACACCTTC
many	TRBV11-2	TRBJ2-1	.	15	CASSLDSGSYNEQFF	TGTGCCAGCAGCTTAGATTCGGGGTCATACAATGAGCAGTTCTTC
.	TRBV10-3	TRBJ2-3	.	13	CAISEGSADTQYF	TGTGCCATCAGTGAGGGTAGCGCAGATACGCAGTATTTT
many	TRBV7-9	TRBJ1-2	.	12	CASSQSNYGYTF	TGTGCCAGCAGTCAATCGAACTATGGCTACACCTTC
.	TRBV20-1	TRBJ1-1	.	13	CSARGARDTEAFF	TGCAGTGCTAGGGGGGCAAGGGACACTGAAGCTTTCTTT
many	TRBV3-2	TRBJ2-5	.	13	CASSWTAKETQYF	TGTGCCAGCAGCTGGACAGCCAAAGAGACCCAGTACTTC